The entry below describes one TCR beta chain. This sample stems from a study of cytotoxic CD8 clonotypes in ibrutinib-treated CLL. Overall study context: Ten to eleven relapsed/refractory, some 14 treatment-naive; about 17 IGHV unmutated.

Germline CDR1 reads KGHSH; CDR2 reads LQKENI. CDR3 length equals 16 residues. V lost 0 bases to trimming and J lost 6 bases, with 16 bases between them. Produced via immunoSEQ multiplex PCR; TCRdb's table is partial and in-frame only. The data hold about 140,000 clones, with roughly 77% observed a single time. The starting material was PBMCs, obtained after 12 months of ibrutinib treatment. The V call is TRBV18, the J call TRBJ2-3; maybe TRBD2 (7 bases). The TCR comes from a human donor with chronic lymphocytic leukemia. As DNA, the CDR3 is TGTGCCAGCTCACCACCGACTAGCTTGGGGGCGGATACGCAGTATTTT. This gives the protein CASSPPTSLGADTQYF.